The clone carrying this T cell receptor beta chain was observed once. These data are taken from a study of control samples from healthy donors and cancer patients. TCRdb's copy holds only in-frame clones and misses some; the assay was immunoSEQ multiplex PCR. The repertoire has around 120,000 clones, around 96% of them found once; the top ten carry 3.5% to 4%. CDR3 length: 19 amino acids. The ends were cut back, 0 bases at V and 0 bases at J, with 18 bases in the middle. Germline CDR1 reads LGHNA; CDR2 reads YSLEER. The chain joins TRBV4-3 to TRBJ1-3; a possible D gene is TRBD1 (6 bases). Specimen: blood. This TCR came from a man aged 25 to 40 in good health. CDR3 DNA sequence: TGCGCCAGCAGCCAAGATTGGGCAGGGGCGCTGGGCTCTGGAAACACCATATATTTT. Its translation: CASSQDWAGALGSGNTIYF.